The rows below give T cell receptor beta chains drawn from one sample of a study of PD-L1 blockade in urothelial cancer. Measured with immunoSEQ multiplex PCR; TCRdb has only the in-frame clones, and not every one. Of more than 90,000 clones in the sample, less than 85% are singletons; the top ten hold over 7.5%. The sequencing here drew on PBMCs, taken around atezolizumab (anti-PD-L1) treatment. Receptors were obtained from a man between 65 and 85 years old with urothelial cancer. CDR3s include the opening cysteine and the closing phenylalanine or tryptophan. The D gene is left open where the match is weak. Rows may omit the clone size; those that give it use once, few, many or a size class.

>TRBJ1-2|TRBV18|-|TRBD1
TGTGCCAGCTCACCGGGACAGCACTATGGCTACACCTTC
CASSPGQHYGYTF
>TRBJ2-1|TRBV11-2|-|-
TGTGCCAGCAGCTTTTATGCAGGGCCTTACAATGAGCAGTTCTTC
CASSFYAGPYNEQFF
>TRBJ2-7|TRBV10-3|-|TRBD1
TGTGCCATCATTTCGGACAGGGAGAGCCACGAGCAGTACTTC
CAIISDRESHEQYF
>TRBJ1-3|TRBV18|-|-
TGTGCCAGCTCACCACCGATCGGGGCTGGAAACACCATATATTTT
CASSPPIGAGNTIYF
>TRBJ2-1|TRBV7-8|-|-
TGTGCCAGCAGCTTAGCCCCCGCCTACGGTGAGCAGTTCTTC
CASSLAPAYGEQFF
>TRBJ2-7|TRBV9|once|TRBD2
TGTGCCAGCAGCTTACAAGCGGGGGAGTTTTACGAGCAGTACTTC
CASSLQAGEFYEQYF
>TRBJ2-1|TRBV9|-|TRBD1
TGTGCCAGCAGCATTCCCCGAGGGGGCGGTGAGCAGTTCTTC
CASSIPRGGGEQFF
>TRBJ1-4|TRBV7-2|-|-
TGTGCCAGCAGCCCAGGATGGAGGCCTACCGGAAAACTGTTTTTT
CASSPGWRPTGKLFF
>TRBJ1-1|TRBV5-1|-|-
TGCGCCAGCAGCTCCTCGACGGGGAACACTGAAGCTTTCTTT
CASSSSTGNTEAFF
>TRBJ2-5|TRBV5-8|-|TRBD1
TGTGCCAGCAGCTTACCGGGACAGAAAGAGACCCAGTACTTC
CASSLPGQKETQYF
>TRBJ2-7|TRBV6-5|-|TRBD1
TGTGCCAGCAGTTCCAGTGACAGGGTCGAGCAGTACTTC
CASSSSDRVEQYF
>TRBJ1-4|TRBV15|-|-
TGTGCCACCAGCAGAGCAACGGGTTGGCAAGAAAAACTGTTTTTT
CATSRATGWQEKLFF
>TRBJ1-2|TRBV6-5|-|-
TGTGCCAGCAGTTACTCGAGAGGGCAGGGCTACACCTTC
CASSYSRGQGYTF
>TRBJ1-1|TRBV6-5|-|-
TGTGCCAGCAGTTACCTAGGGGTCACTGAAGCTTTCTTT
CASSYLGVTEAFF
>TRBJ2-2|TRBV19|-|TRBD1
TGTGCCAGTTCCCAGGGGGCGAACACCGGGGAGCTGTTTTTT
CASSQGANTGELFF
>TRBJ2-6|TRBV4-1|-|TRBD1
TGCGCCAGCAGCCAAGAAGGGGGCGCTGGGGCCAACGTCCTGACTTTC
CASSQEGGAGANVLTF
>TRBJ2-5|TRBV9|-|TRBD2
TGTGCCAGCAGCCCCACCCGGGGGGGGACCCAGTACTTC
CASSPTRGGTQYF
>TRBJ1-4|TRBV6-1|-|-
TGTGCCAGCAGCTTTCAGGGGCGGGATGAAAAACTGTTTTTT
CASSFQGRDEKLFF
>TRBJ1-1|TRBV6-5|few|-
TGTGCCAGCAGTTACTCCGGGACTAACACTGAAGCTTTCTTT
CASSYSGTNTEAFF